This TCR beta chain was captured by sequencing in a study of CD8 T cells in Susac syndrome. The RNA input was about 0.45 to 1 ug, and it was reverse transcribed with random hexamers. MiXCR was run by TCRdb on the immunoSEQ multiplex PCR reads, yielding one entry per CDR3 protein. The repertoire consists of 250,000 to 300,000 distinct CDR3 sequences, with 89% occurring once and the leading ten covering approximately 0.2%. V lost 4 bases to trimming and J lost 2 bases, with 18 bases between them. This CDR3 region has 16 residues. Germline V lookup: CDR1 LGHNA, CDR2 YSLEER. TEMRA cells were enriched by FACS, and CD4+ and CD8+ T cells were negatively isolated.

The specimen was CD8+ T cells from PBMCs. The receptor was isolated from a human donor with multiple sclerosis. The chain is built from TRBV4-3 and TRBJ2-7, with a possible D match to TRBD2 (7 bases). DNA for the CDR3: TGCGCCAGCAGCCCCTGGGAAGGGGGACTAACCTACGAGCAGTACTTC. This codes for CASSPWEGGLTYEQYF.